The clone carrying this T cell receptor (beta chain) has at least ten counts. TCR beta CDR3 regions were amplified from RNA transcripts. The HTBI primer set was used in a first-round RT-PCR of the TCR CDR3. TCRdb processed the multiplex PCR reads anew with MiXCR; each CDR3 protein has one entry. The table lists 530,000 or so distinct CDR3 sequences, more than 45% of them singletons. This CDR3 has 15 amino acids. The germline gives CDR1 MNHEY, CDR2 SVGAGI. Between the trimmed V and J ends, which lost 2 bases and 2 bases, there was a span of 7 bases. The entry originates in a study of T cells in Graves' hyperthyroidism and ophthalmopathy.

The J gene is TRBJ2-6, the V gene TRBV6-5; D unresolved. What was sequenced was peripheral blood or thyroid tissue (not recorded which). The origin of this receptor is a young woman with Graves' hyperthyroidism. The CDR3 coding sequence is TGTGCCAGCAGTTACAAGGAAACTGGGGCCAACGTCCTGACTTTC. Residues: CASSYKETGANVLTF.